The 10 T cell receptor beta chains below were found in one sample sequenced in a study of shared clonotypes between healthy human individuals. Sequencing used immunoSEQ multiplex PCR; TCRdb keeps in-frame clones, though not all of them. The repertoire has about 1 million clones, approximately 68% of them found once; the top ten carry 1.5%. Sequencing was performed on memory CD4+ T cells sorted from blood. Subset here: CD45RA-negative fraction. All receptors come from a man younger than 30 in good health.

V usage is TRBV2 and J usage is TRBJ1-2, with 7 bases identical to TRBD1. The CDR3 runs to 14 residues. Per the germline V gene, CDR1 is SNHLY and CDR2 is FYNNEI. J gave up 0 bases and V 8 bases, and 6 bases lay outside the gene matches. The CDR3 sequence: CASGGTASNYGYTF. DNA for the CDR3: TGTGCCAGCGGGGGGACAGCCTCTAACTATGGCTACACCTTC.

This chain uses TRBV30 with TRBJ2-1; 14 bases agree with TRBD2. This CDR3 is built from 18 residues. Germline V CDR1 and CDR2: GTSNPN, SVGIG (reference sequence). After removal of 0 bases from V and 7 bases from J, the junction contained 11 bases not matched to a gene. The CDR3 loop is CAWSVARGTSGRGNEQFF. The CDR3 DNA reads as TGTGCCTGGAGTGTAGCTCGAGGGACTAGCGGGAGAGGGAATGAGCAGTTCTTC.

This clone was seen more than once but under ten times. The V gene is TRBV6-5, the J gene TRBJ2-3, with D tentatively TRBD1 (6 bases). V shed 0 bases and J shed 4 bases, with 11 bases lying between them. The germline V gene has CDR1 MNHEY and CDR2 SVGAGI. The CDR3 has 15 amino acids. The CDR3 nucleotides are TGTGCCAGCAGTTACTCGGCTGGGGGCGCAGATACGCAGTATTTT. Translated: CASSYSAGGADTQYF.

The J gene is TRBJ2-7, the V gene TRBV5-4; 13 bases are shared with TRBD2. The V segment lost 4 bases and the J segment 4 bases; nucleotides outside the gene matches: 5. The CDR3 loop spans 15 amino acids. Germline V gives CDR1 SGHNT, CDR2 YYREEE (reference sequence). The CDR3 DNA sequence: TGTGCCAGCAGCATGGGACTAGCGGGGCTTTACGAGCAGTACTTC. This codes for CASSMGLAGLYEQYF.

The V gene is TRBV7-3, the J gene TRBJ1-5, with a possible D match to TRBD1 (5 bases). Germline assignment: CDR1 SGHTA and CDR2 FQGTGA. With 5 bases removed from V and 5 bases from J, the gap between germline ends came to 16 bases. The CDR3 is 15 residues long. This CDR3 reads CASSRGRLGDQPQHF. The DNA for the CDR3 is TGTGCCAGCAGCCGGGGACGGTTGGGCGATCAGCCCCAGCATTTT.

The rearrangement uses TRBV7-2 and TRBJ1-3; TRBD1 aligns across 8 bases. Germline V gives CDR1 SGHTA, CDR2 FQGNSA. The CDR3 length is 16 residues. Germline trimming cut 5 bases from V and 2 bases from J; bases unmatched to any gene: 8. CDR3 loop: CASSPRQGKTGNTIYF. The CDR3 DNA is TGTGCCAGCAGCCCGAGACAGGGGAAGACTGGAAACACCATATATTTT.

This chain uses TRBV10-1 with TRBJ2-4; D is perhaps TRBD1 (6 bases). The CDR3 length is 10 residues. Looked up from germline, CDR1 is WNHNN and CDR2 is SYGVQD (reference sequence). Trimming left V 9 bases short and J 8 bases short, with 8 bases between. The CDR3 loop reads CARQGYIQYF. The CDR3 region has the DNA TGCGCCAGACAGGGTTACATTCAGTACTTC.

The J gene is TRBJ2-1, the V gene TRBV10-2; 12 nucleotides align to TRBD2. From germline, CDR1 is WSHSY and CDR2 SAAADI. V trimming: 6 bases; J trimming: 0 bases; junction bases outside the gene matches: 3. The CDR3 sequence is 16 residues long. This CDR3 reads CASRTSGGSSYNEQFF. As DNA, the CDR3 is TGCGCCAGCAGAACTAGCGGGGGGAGCTCCTACAATGAGCAGTTCTTC.

This clone was detected only a few times. This rearrangement joins TRBV28 to TRBJ1-1, with a tentative D call TRBD1 (6 bases). V lost 6 bases and J 5 bases, leaving 16 bases between the germline ends. The germline CDR1 and CDR2 sequences are MDHEN and SYDVKM. This CDR3 has 14 amino acids. The CDR3 DNA reads TGTGCCAGCAGGGACAGCCTTCTGAGGACTGAAGCTTTCTTT. Translation: CASRDSLLRTEAFF.

The chain has TRBV28 and TRBJ2-1; the match to TRBD2 covers 13 bases. Per the germline V gene, CDR1 is MDHEN and CDR2 is SYDVKM. The CDR3 is made up of 16 amino acids. The V segment lost 4 bases and the J segment 7 bases; nucleotides outside the gene matches: 7. CDR3 coding DNA: TGTGCCAGCAGTTCGACTAGCGGGGGGCGCCTTAATGAGCAGTTCTTC. Translation gives CASSSTSGGRLNEQFF.